Each of the 4 T cell receptor beta chains below was sequenced from the same sample in a study of blood T cells in healthy people across ages. Then a second PCR, running about 6 to 12 cycles, was carried out with a sample-barcoded 5' primer and a J-beta primer mix. TCRdb redid the calling of the 5' RACE reads with MiXCR, one entry per CDR3 protein. This table holds just under 550,000 distinct CDR3 sequences, approximately 25% found once. These data also featured in a second study, about T cells of mothers and their children.

Sequencing was carried out using blood. The receptors shown here come from a boy aged 10-17 years in good health.

A few counts support this clonotype. This chain connects TRBV6-4 to TRBJ1-5; possible D gene TRBD1, 5 bases. This CDR3 is built from 14 residues. The germline V gene has CDR1 MRHNA and CDR2 SNTAGT. Trimming cost V 8 bases and J 0 bases, with 11 bases left between them. The DNA of the CDR3 is TGTGCCAGCGGGACGCCGAATAGCAATCAGCCCCAGCATTTT. Protein sequence: CASGTPNSNQPQHF.

In its sample, this clonotype was seen a few times. The rearrangement uses TRBV6-6 and TRBJ1-4; 7 nucleotides line up with TRBD1. J gave up 8 bases and V 2 bases, and 8 bases lay outside the gene matches. CDR3 size: 15 residues. Germline V lookup: CDR1 MNHNY, CDR2 SVGAGI (reference sequence). The CDR3 bases are TGTGCCAGCAGTTACCCCCAAGGGGGCGAAGAAAAACTGTTTTTT. Translated, it gives CASSYPQGGEEKLFF.

This clonotype was recorded a few times. The chain links TRBV25-1 to TRBJ2-5; TRBD1 agrees at 8 bases. Germline assignment: CDR1 MGHDK and CDR2 SYGVNS. CDR3 length: 16 amino acids. J gave up 6 bases and V 5 bases, and 14 bases lay outside the gene matches. The CDR3 DNA reads TGTGCCAGCAGTCCCGCTGGACAGGGAAATTCGAAGACCCAGTACTTC. Its translation: CASSPAGQGNSKTQYF. The entire variable domain, with the rest obtained from reference TRBV25-1 and TRBJ2-5, is as follows: EADIYQTPRYLVIGTGKKITLECSQTMGHDKMYWYQQDPGMELHLIHYSYGVNSTEKGDLSSESTVSRIRTEHFPLTLESARPSHTSQYLCASSPAGQGNSKTQYFGPGTRLLVL.

This clonotype was counted only a few times. The chain has TRBV12-3 or TRBV12-4 and TRBJ1-1, with 9 bases lining up with TRBD1. The CDR3 is 15 residues long. Trimming removed 6 bases from V and 5 bases from J; junction bases left unmatched: 10. The CDR3 region is CASSRTGAGGTEAFF. The CDR3 nucleotides are TGTGCCAGCAGCCGGACAGGGGCGGGCGGGACTGAAGCTTTCTTT.